This T cell receptor beta chain was observed in a study of blood T cell repertoires in COVID-19 (dated by TCRdb to the early 2020s). At the level of the whole study: Samples from collaborators originated in the United States, Italy and Spain and spanned both the acute and convalescent phases of COVID-19. The prospective study material was composed of cDNA or gDNA derived from T cells, B-cell-depleted T cells, or PBMCs. Subjects who had been exposed to COVID-19, were actively infected with it, or had recovered from it provided the deeply sampled blood TCRbeta repertoires that made up the dataset. The repertoires were released in a freely available public database meant as a resource for research on the immune response to SARS-CoV-2. The samples were drawn from two sources: the first 160 participants of the ongoing ImmuneRACE study, and fewer than 1,500 subjects contributed by 6 global collaborators. A de-identified subject ID, COVID-19 status, age in years and sex were almost always included in the sample metadata. Where available, HLA class I and class II types were taken from metadata supplied by the sample provider and were not determined by assay-based typing. General conclusions and limits of the study: The quantity of clinical and demographic metadata differed by source and by participant and was supplied without curation.

The CDR3 measures 16 amino acids from cysteine to phenylalanine. Only the CDR3 region is kept as DNA, spanning 48 bases read in frame from base 1. CDR1 and CDR2 were assigned from the germline V gene as SGHDT and YYEEEE. For this chain, trimming is 4 bases at the V end and 2 bases at the J end, and the number of junction bases without a gene match is 9. TCRbeta CDR3 regions were amplified from genomic DNA using the immunoSEQ Assay, a bias-controlled multiplex PCR. The original pipeline was this. The number of nucleated cells in each sample was estimated from the amplification of reference gene primers within the assay. To quantify the absolute abundance of each unique TCRbeta CDR3 rearrangement, sequence reads were collapsed and filtered. For each sample, productive Simpson clonality was calculated as the square root of Simpson's diversity index across productive rearrangements. In its TCRdb copy, this immuneACCESS table keeps in-frame sequences only and misses some clones. Where compared with another copy, unresolved V genes explain less than half of these, and the others have no known cause. That table supplies the V and J calls and clone size; D and trimming were determined from the DNA. The sample table shows over 120,000 clones, and about 77% are seen once. Clones ranked in the top ten supply roughly 9% of the sample.

Whole blood was collected in K2EDTA tubes by collaborating institutions according to the institutions' own protocols. For TCRbeta analysis, collaborators shipped samples in one of three forms: frozen whole blood, isolated PBMCs, or DNA extracted from either of those sample types. As to this clone: There is no known antigen for this receptor. No qualities accompany the bases; no much larger clone lies one base away.

The specimen was peripheral blood. This TCR was recovered from a woman aged 45-65 years with active or convalescent COVID-19. This chain is built from TRBV5-6 and TRBJ2-5; the central 9 bases match TRBD1. The base sequence is TGTGCCAGCAGCACAGGGCCTGGACAGGGGCAAGAGACCCAGTACTTC. This gives the protein CASSTGPGQGQETQYF.